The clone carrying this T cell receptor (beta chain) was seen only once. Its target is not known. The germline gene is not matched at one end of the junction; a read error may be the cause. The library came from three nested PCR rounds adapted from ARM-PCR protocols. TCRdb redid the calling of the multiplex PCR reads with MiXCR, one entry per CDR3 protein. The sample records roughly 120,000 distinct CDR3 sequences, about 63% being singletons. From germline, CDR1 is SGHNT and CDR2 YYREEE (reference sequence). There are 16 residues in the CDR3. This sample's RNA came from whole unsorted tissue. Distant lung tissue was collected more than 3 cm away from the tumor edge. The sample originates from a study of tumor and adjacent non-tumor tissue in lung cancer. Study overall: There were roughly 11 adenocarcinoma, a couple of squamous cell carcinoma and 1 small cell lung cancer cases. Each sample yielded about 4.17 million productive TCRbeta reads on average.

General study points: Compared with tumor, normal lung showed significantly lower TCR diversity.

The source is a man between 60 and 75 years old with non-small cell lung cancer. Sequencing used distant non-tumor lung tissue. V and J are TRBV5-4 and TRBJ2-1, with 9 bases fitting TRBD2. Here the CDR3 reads CASSLLGGRGGNELFF. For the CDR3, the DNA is TGTGCCAGCAGCTTGTTGGGCGGGAGGGGTGGTAATGAGCTGTTCTTC.